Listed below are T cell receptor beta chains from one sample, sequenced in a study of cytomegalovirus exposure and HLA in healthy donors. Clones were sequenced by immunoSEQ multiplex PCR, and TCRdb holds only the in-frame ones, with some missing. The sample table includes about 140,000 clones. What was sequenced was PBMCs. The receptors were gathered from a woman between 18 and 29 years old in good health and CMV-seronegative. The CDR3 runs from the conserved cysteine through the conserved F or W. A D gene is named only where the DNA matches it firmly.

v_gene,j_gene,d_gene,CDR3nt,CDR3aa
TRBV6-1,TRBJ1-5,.,TGTGCCAGCAGTGACCAGAAGGGGGGCAATCAGCCCCAGCATTTT,CASSDQKGGNQPQHF
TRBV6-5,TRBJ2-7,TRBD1,TGTGCCAGCAGTGCGGGACAGGCTTACGAGCAGTACTTC,CASSAGQAYEQYF
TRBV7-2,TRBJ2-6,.,TGTGCCAGCAGCTTGTCAGCGACCGGGGCCAACGTCCTGACTTTC,CASSLSATGANVLTF
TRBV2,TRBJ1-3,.,TGTGCCAGCAGCCCCACGGTACCCTCTGGAAACACCATATATTTT,CASSPTVPSGNTIYF
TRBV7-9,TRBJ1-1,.,TGTGCCAGCAGCCCCACCGGGACACTCCCTTTCTTT,CASSPTGTLPFF
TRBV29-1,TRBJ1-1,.,TGCAGCGTTGAGAGTCCGACTGACACTGAAGCTTTCTTT,CSVESPTDTEAFF
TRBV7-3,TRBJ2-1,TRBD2,TGTGCCAGCAGCTTAGGGGGTCATAGCGGGAGCCATGAGCAGTTCTTC,CASSLGGHSGSHEQFF
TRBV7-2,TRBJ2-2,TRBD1,TGTGCCAGCAGCTTAGCAACAGGGGCCACCGGGGAGCTGTTTTTT,CASSLATGATGELFF
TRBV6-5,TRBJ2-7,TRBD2,TGTGCCAGCAGTTTCAGCGGGAGGCCGGGATACGAGCAGTACTTC,CASSFSGRPGYEQYF
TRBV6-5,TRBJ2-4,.,TGTGCCAGCAGTTACGACGGGGAGGCACAGTACTTC,CASSYDGEAQYF
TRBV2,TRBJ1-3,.,TGTGCCAGCCAAAGGACAGCTAGCTCTGGAAACACCATATATTTT,CASQRTASSGNTIYF
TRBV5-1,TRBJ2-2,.,TGCGCCAGCAGCTTGGACTCTCTCGGGGGTACCGGGGAGCTGTTTTTT,CASSLDSLGGTGELFF
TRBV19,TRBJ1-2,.,TGTGCCAGTAGTATTCTGACACCTAACTATGGCTACACCTTC,CASSILTPNYGYTF
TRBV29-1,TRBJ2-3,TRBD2,TGCAGCATGGTGGCTAGCGGGAGTTTTACGCAGTATTTT,CSMVASGSFTQYF
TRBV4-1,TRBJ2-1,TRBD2,TGCGCCAGCAGCACACAAAATCAGGACTGGGTAGCGGGCGATGAGCAGTTCTTC,CASSTQNQDWVAGDEQFF
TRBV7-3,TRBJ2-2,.,TGTGCCAGCAGCTTAACTCAACCGCTAGGGGTGGGGGAGCTGTTTTTT,CASSLTQPLGVGELFF
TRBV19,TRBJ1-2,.,TGTGCCAGTAGTTCTCCCGGACTTACGAACTATGGCTACACCTTC,CASSSPGLTNYGYTF
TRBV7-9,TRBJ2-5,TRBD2,TGTGCCAGCAGCTTAGGACTAGCGGGATGGTCTGGGTCCCAGTACTTC,CASSLGLAGWSGSQYF
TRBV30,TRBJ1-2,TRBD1,TGTGCCTGGAGCGACGGACAGGTCTATGGCTACACCTTC,CAWSDGQVYGYTF
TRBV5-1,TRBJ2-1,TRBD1,TGCGCCAGCAGCTTGGGACAGGGGGGCGATGAGCAGTTCTTC,CASSLGQGGDEQFF
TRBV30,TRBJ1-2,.,TGTGCCTGGAGTGAGGCGTGGGGAGCGTTGGGGGGAAAATCCTATGGCTACACCTTC,CAWSEAWGALGGKSYGYTF
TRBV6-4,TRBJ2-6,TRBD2,TGTGCCAGCAGTACCACGGGAGGGGCTGGGGCCAACGTCCTGACTTTC,CASSTTGGAGANVLTF
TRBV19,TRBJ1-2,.,TGTGCCAGTAGTATAGAGTATCGGGGTTCCTATGGCTACACCTTC,CASSIEYRGSYGYTF
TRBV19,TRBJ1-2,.,TGTGCCAGTACTAATCGGGACACCTATGGCTACACCTTC,CASTNRDTYGYTF
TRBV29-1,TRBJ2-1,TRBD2,TGCAGCGTCGGACGACTAGCGGGGTACAATGAGCAGTTCTTC,CSVGRLAGYNEQFF
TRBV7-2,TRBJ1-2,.,TGTGCCAGCAGGTTCGCGGGGCTCACTTATGGCTACACCTTC,CASRFAGLTYGYTF
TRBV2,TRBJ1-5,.,TGTGCCAGCAGTCCTGCGGGGGGGGGCAATCAGCCCCAGCATTTT,CASSPAGGGNQPQHF
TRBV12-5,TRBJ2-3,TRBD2,TGTGCTAGTGGTCGCGGGACTAGCGGGAGTTCAGATACGCAGTATTTT,CASGRGTSGSSDTQYF
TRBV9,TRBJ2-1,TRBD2,TGTGCCAGCAGCGGGACTAGCGGGAGGGGGGATGAGCAGTTCTTC,CASSGTSGRGDEQFF
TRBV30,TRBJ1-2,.,TGTACCTGGAGTGGGGGAGGGAACTATGGCTACACCTTC,CTWSGGGNYGYTF
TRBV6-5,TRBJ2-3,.,TGTGCCAGCACCAAAGAGGATTCCAGTACGCAGTATTTT,CASTKEDSSTQYF
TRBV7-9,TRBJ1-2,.,TGTGCCAGCAGTTCCACGGGAGGCTATGGCTACACCTTC,CASSSTGGYGYTF
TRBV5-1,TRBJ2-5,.,TGCGCCAGCAGCGTTGGTGTAGGGAGAACAGAAGAGACCCAGTACTTC,CASSVGVGRTEETQYF
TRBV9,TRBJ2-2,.,TGTGCCACCACCCTGACTCCTGGAAACGGGGAGCTGTTTTTT,CATTLTPGNGELFF
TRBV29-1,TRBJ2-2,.,TGCAGCGTCGGACCGACAGCCGGGTACGGGGAGCTGTTTTTT,CSVGPTAGYGELFF
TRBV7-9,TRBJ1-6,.,TGTGCCAGCAGCTTAGAGCAGGGGAATTCACCCCTCCACTTT,CASSLEQGNSPLHF
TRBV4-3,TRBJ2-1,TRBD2,TGCGCCAGCAGCCATTGGGGGGGCAATGAGCAGTTCTTC,CASSHWGGNEQFF
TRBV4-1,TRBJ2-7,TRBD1,TGCGCCAGCAGCCAAGCAGAGGGGGCAACCTACGAGCAGTACTTC,CASSQAEGATYEQYF
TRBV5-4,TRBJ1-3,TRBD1,TGTGCCAGCAGCCGCGAGACAGGGCCGGGAAACACCATATATTTT,CASSRETGPGNTIYF
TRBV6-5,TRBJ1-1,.,TGTGCCAGCAGCCCCAGCCCTGACTTGATCGGTGAAGCTTTCTTT,CASSPSPDLIGEAFF
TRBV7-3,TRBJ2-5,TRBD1,TGTGCCAGCAGCTTAACCTCTGACAGGGGGTTGGGGACCCAGTACTTC,CASSLTSDRGLGTQYF
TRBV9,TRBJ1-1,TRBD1,TGTGCCAGCAGCCTAGGGACAGGCCCTGGTACTGAAGCTTTCTTT,CASSLGTGPGTEAFF
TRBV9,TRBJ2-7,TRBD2,TGTGCCAGCAGCGTAGGGCTAGCGGTCTACGAGCAGTACTTC,CASSVGLAVYEQYF
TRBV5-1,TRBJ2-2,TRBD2,TGCGCCAGCAGCTTGGCCCGGCTAGCGGGAGTTGACGGGGAGCTGTTTTTT,CASSLARLAGVDGELFF
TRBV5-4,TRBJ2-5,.,TGTGCCAGCAGCCGCCAGCAAGGGCTTGCAGGGGAGACCCAGTACTTC,CASSRQQGLAGETQYF
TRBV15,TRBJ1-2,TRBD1,TGTGCCACCAGCAGAGCAGGGACAGGGGCGAGGGAGAGTGGCTACACCTTC,CATSRAGTGARESGYTF
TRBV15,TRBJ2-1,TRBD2,TGTGCCACCAGCAGAAACCTAGCGGGAGCGTCCAATGAGCAGTTCTTC,CATSRNLAGASNEQFF
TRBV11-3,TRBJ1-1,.,TGTGCCAGCAGCTTAGTTTTGGCTGACACTGAAGCTTTCTTT,CASSLVLADTEAFF
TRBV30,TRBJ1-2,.,TGTGCCTGGGTCCGAGACCCGCGGGACTATGGCTACACCTTC,CAWVRDPRDYGYTF
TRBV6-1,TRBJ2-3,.,TGTGCCAGGGAGGGACAGCCTTCTAGCACAGATACGCAGTATTTT,CAREGQPSSTDTQYF
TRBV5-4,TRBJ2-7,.,TGTGCCAGCAGCGTCAGCGGATCTAACTCCTACGAGCAGTACTTC,CASSVSGSNSYEQYF
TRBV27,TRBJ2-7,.,TGTGCCAGCAGTTCCCCCTCCCAGGCCCGCTACGAGCAGTACTTC,CASSSPSQARYEQYF